This TCR beta chain comes out of a study of Tregs in tolerant kidney transplant recipients. A note on this clone: Its antigen is unidentified.

The length of the CDR3 is 13 residues. CDR1 is WNHNN and CDR2 is SYGVQD in the germline V gene (reference sequence). V lost 6 bases to trimming and J lost 5 bases, with 10 bases between them. Findings and caveats of the study: Expanding Tregs on activated donor B cells appeared to best identify donor-specific TCRbeta clones.

TCRdb's copy holds only in-frame clones and misses some; the assay was immunoSEQ multiplex PCR. Of about 46,000 clones listed, roughly nine tenths were seen once; the top ten hold around 0.67%. The sequenced sample was Tregs from blood. The receptor was derived from a human donor in good health. The chain uses TRBV10-1 and TRBJ1-4; TRBD1 might be the D (5 bases). This CDR3 is CASSPTENEKLFF. The CDR3 DNA reads as TGCGCCAGCAGCCCGACAGAAAATGAAAAACTGTTTTTT.